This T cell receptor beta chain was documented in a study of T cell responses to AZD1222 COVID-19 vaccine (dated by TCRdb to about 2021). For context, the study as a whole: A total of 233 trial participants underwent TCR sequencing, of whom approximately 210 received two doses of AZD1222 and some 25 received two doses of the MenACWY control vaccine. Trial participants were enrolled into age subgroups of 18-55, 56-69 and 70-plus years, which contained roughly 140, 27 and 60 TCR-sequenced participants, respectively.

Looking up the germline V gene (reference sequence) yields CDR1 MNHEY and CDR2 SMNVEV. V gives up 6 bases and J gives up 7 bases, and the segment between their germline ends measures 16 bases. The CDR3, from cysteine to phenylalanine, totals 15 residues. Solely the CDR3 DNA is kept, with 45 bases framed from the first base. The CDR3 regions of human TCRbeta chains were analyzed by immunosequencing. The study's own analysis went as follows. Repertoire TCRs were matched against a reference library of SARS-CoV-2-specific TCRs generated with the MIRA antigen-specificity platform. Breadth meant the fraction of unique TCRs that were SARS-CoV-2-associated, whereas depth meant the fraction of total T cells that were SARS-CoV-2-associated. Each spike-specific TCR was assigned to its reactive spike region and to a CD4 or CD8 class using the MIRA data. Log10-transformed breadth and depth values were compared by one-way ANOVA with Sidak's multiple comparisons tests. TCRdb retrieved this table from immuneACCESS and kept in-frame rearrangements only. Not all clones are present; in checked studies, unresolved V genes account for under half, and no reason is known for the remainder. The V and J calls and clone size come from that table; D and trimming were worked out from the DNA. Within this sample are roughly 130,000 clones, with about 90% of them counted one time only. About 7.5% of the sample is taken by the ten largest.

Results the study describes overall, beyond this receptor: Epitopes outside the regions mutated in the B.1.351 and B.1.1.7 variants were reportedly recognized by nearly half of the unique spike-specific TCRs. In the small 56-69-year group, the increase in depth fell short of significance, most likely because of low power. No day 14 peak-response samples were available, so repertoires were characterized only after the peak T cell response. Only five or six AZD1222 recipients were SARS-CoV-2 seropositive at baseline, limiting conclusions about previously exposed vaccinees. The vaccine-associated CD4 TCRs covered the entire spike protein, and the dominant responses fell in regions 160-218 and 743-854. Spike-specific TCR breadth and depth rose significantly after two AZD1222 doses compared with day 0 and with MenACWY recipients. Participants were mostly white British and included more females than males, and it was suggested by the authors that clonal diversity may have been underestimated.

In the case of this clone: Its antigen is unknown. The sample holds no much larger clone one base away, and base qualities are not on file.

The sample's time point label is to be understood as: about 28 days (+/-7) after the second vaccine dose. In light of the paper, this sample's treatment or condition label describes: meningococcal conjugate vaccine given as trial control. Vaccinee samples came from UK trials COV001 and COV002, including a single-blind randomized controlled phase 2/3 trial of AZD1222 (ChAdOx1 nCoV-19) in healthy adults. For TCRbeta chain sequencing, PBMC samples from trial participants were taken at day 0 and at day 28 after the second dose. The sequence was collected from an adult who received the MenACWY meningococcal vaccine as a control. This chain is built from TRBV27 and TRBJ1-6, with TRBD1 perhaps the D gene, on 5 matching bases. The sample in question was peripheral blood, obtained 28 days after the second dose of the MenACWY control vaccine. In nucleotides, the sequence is TGTGCCAGCAGCCAAGGGTCGACAGAGAATTCACCCCTCCACTTT. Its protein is CASSQGSTENSPLHF.